The rows below give T cell receptor beta chains drawn from one sample of a study of blood T cell repertoires in COVID-19. Assay: immunoSEQ multiplex PCR; the TCRdb copy retains only in-frame clones and omits some. In the table there are about 410,000 clones, about nine tenths of which are singletons. The sample taken for sequencing was peripheral blood. The receptors stem from a middle-aged woman with COVID-19, enrolled during active disease. The CDR3 runs from the conserved cysteine through the conserved F or W. A D gene is named only where the DNA matches it firmly. Rows give clone size only sometimes, using once, few, many, or a class for an expanded clone.

clone_size,d_call,v_call,j_call,cdr3_aa,cdr3_nt
NA,NA,TRBV5-4,TRBJ1-2,CASSLARQGIISYTF,TGTGCCAGCAGCTTGGCCAGGCAGGGGATTATAAGCTACACCTTC
NA,NA,TRBV19,TRBJ1-4,CASSISGQKNEKLFF,TGTGCCAGTAGTATCTCCGGACAGAAAAATGAAAAACTGTTTTTT
NA,NA,TRBV18,TRBJ2-5,CASSPYREETQYF,TGTGCCAGCTCACCTTACAGGGAAGAGACCCAGTACTTC
NA,NA,TRBV28,TRBJ1-5,CASIAGSMVDQPQHF,TGTGCCAGCATAGCAGGGTCGATGGTAGACCAGCCCCAGCATTTT
once,NA,TRBV3-1/TRBV3-2,TRBJ1-3,CASSQEVPGQSGNTIYF,TGTGCCAGCAGCCAAGAAGTTCCGGGACAATCTGGAAACACCATATATTTT
NA,NA,TRBV18,TRBJ1-5,CASSFLSNQPQHF,TGTGCCAGCTCTTTCTTGAGCAATCAGCCCCAGCATTTT
NA,NA,TRBV2,TRBJ2-1,CASSEGLVYNEQFF,TGTGCCAGCAGTGAGGGACTGGTATACAATGAGCAGTTCTTC
NA,NA,TRBV3-1/TRBV3-2,TRBJ2-7,CASSKWTAYEQYF,TGTGCCAGCAGCAAATGGACAGCCTACGAGCAGTACTTC
NA,TRBD1,TRBV7-3,TRBJ1-1,CASSRLTGAGNTEAFF,TGTGCCAGCAGCCGTCTCACAGGGGCTGGGAACACTGAAGCTTTCTTT
NA,TRBD2,TRBV15,TRBJ2-5,CATSRDSSGQETQYF,TGTGCCACCAGCAGAGACTCTAGCGGTCAAGAGACCCAGTACTTC